The clone carrying this T cell receptor beta chain was picked up a small number of times. What it binds is not known. The germline gives CDR1 SQVTM, CDR2 ANQGSEA. The CDR3 is made up of 13 amino acids. Trimming left V 1 base short and J 4 bases short, with 10 bases between. These data come from a study of early T cells in non-severe SARS-CoV-2 infection. The study, taken as a whole, reports: VDJdb matching favored anti-spike CD8 responses, missing private and CD4 specificities.

Each single cDNA molecule received a unique molecular identifier. TCRdb called the 5' RACE reads again in MiXCR, with one record for every CDR3 protein. Among under 45,000 distinct CDR3 sequences, about a tenth were seen once, and the ten largest hold roughly 9.7%. This receptor was obtained from an adult who was a healthcare worker with PCR-confirmed SARS-CoV-2 infection or an uninfected control (not recorded which). This chain links TRBV29-1 with TRBJ1-2; D unresolved. Sequencing was carried out using whole blood. As DNA, the CDR3 is TGCAGCGTTGAAGTCCAGCCCCCCTATGGCTACACCTTC. Encoded protein: CSVEVQPPYGYTF.